One and the same sample provided the 5 T cell receptor beta chains below, sequenced in a study of cytomegalovirus exposure and HLA in healthy donors. With 60 Vbeta and 13 Jbeta primers, the PCR was carried out. Libraries were prepared by immunoSEQ multiplex PCR; TCRdb keeps only in-frame clonotypes and omits some of them. The sample contains around 130,000 clones, 66% of which appear only once. The sequenced sample was PBMCs. These receptors all come from a woman in her sixties in good health and CMV-seronegative.

The V and J genes are TRBV6-1 and TRBJ2-5, with 8 bases identical to TRBD2. This CDR3 region has 15 residues. J was trimmed by 3 bases and V by 8 bases; bases with no gene match: 11. Germline CDR1 and CDR2: MNHNS and SASEGT. The CDR3 loop is CASRRAGGREETQYF. In DNA, the CDR3 is TGTGCCAGCCGGAGGGCGGGAGGCCGGGAAGAGACCCAGTACTTC.

This rearrangement joins TRBV7-2 to TRBJ2-3; TRBD2 might be the D (6 bases). The CDR3 runs to 15 residues. With 1 base removed from V and 1 base from J, the gap between germline ends came to 9 bases. CDR1 and CDR2 from the germline V gene are SGHTA and FQGNSA. The CDR3 loop is CASSLVAGRTDTQYF. CDR3 coding DNA: TGTGCCAGCAGCTTAGTCGCGGGGCGCACAGATACGCAGTATTTT.

This CDR3 is CASSEAPWRDTDTQYF. In DNA form, the CDR3 reads TGTGCCAGCAGTGAAGCGCCATGGCGGGACACAGATACGCAGTATTTT. This rearrangement joins TRBV2 to TRBJ2-3; D perhaps matches TRBD2 (6 bases). The CDR3 covers 16 residues. CDR1 and CDR2 from the germline V gene are SNHLY and FYNNEI. The V and J ends lost 0 bases and 2 bases respectively, with 12 bases between them.

V is TRBV29-1 and J is TRBJ2-3; D may be TRBD1 (6 bases). CDR3 size: 13 residues. Germline-derived CDR1 and CDR2 are SQVTM and ANQGSEA. The ends were cut back, 7 bases at V and 5 bases at J, with 16 bases in the middle. The CDR3 loop is CSANRERGDTQYF. CDR3 DNA sequence: TGCAGCGCAAACAGGGAGAGGGGAGATACGCAGTATTTT.

The chain joins TRBV18 to TRBJ2-1; perhaps TRBD2 as D (6 bases). Trimming left V 5 bases short and J 0 bases short, with 14 bases between. From germline, CDR1 is KGHSH and CDR2 LQKENI. CDR3 length: 16 amino acids. The CDR3 reads CASSSLAVSSYNEQFF. As DNA, the CDR3 is TGTGCCAGCTCATCACTAGCTGTTAGCTCCTACAATGAGCAGTTCTTC.